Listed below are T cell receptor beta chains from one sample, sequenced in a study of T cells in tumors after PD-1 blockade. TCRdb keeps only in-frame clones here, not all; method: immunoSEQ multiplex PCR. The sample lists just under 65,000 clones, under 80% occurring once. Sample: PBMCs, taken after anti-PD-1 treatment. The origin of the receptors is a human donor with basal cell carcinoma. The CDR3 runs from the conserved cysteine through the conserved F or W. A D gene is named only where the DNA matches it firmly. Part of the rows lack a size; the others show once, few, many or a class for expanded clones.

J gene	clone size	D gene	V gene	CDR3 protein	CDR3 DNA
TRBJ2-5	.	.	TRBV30	CAWSGRETQYF	TGTGCCTGGAGTGGGAGGGAGACCCAGTACTTC
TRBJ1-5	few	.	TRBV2	CASSTRHANNQPQHF	TGTGCCAGCAGTACCCGACACGCGAATAATCAGCCCCAGCATTTT
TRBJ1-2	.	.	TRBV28	CASSPPNRRGYGYTF	TGTGCCAGCAGCCCCCCCAATAGAAGGGGCTATGGCTACACCTTC
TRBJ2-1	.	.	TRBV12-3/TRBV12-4	CASSYQELSEQFF	TGTGCCAGCAGTTACCAAGAACTCTCTGAGCAGTTCTTC
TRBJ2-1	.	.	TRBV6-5	CASSYGSAADYNEQFF	TGTGCCAGCAGTTACGGGTCTGCGGCAGACTACAATGAGCAGTTCTTC
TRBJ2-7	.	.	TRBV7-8	CASSLEGLRTEQYF	TGTGCCAGCAGCTTAGAAGGGCTTAGGACCGAGCAGTACTTC
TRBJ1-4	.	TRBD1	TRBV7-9	CASSLTTGRNEKLFF	TGTGCCAGCAGCCTTACGACAGGGCGTAATGAAAAACTGTTTTTT
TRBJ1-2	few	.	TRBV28	CASSSDRPKYGYTF	TGTGCCAGCAGTTCCGACAGGCCAAAGTATGGCTACACCTTC
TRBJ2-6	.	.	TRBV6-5	CASSYSQTGANVLTF	TGTGCCAGCAGTTACTCGCAGACAGGGGCCAACGTCCTGACTTTC
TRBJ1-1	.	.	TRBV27	CASSPRALGSYTEAFF	TGTGCCAGCAGTCCCAGGGCCTTGGGGTCGTACACTGAAGCTTTCTTT
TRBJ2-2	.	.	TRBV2	CASKPQEVGTGELFF	TGTGCCAGCAAGCCCCAGGAGGTGGGGACCGGGGAGCTGTTTTTT
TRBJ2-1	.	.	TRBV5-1	CASTPSVGLMNNEQFF	TGCGCCAGCACCCCTAGCGTTGGACTAATGAACAATGAGCAGTTCTTC
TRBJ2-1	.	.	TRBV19	CASSLIPAGNEQFF	TGTGCCAGTAGTCTCATACCTGCAGGCAATGAGCAGTTCTTC
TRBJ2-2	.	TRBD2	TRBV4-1	CASRRGLVGNTGELFF	TGCGCCAGCAGGCGAGGACTAGTTGGGAACACCGGGGAGCTGTTTTTT
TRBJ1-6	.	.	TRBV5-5	CASSLESNSPLHF	TGTGCCAGCAGCTTGGAGTCTAATTCACCCCTCCACTTT
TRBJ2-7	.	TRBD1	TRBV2	CASTFRTGGAEQYF	TGTGCCAGCACCTTTCGGACAGGGGGCGCCGAGCAGTACTTC
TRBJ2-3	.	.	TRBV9	CASSVPLAGGGLTDTQYF	TGTGCCAGCAGCGTTCCGTTAGCGGGCGGGGGCCTCACAGATACGCAGTATTTT
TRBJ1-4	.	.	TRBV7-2	CASSLQGFEKLFF	TGTGCCAGCAGCTTACAGGGTTTTGAAAAACTGTTTTTT
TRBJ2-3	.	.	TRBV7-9	CASSRVSLSDTQYF	TGTGCCAGCAGCCGCGTCTCGCTCTCAGATACGCAGTATTTT
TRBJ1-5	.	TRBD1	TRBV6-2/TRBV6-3	CASSRWTGGDQPQHF	TGTGCCAGCAGCCGATGGACAGGAGGGGATCAGCCCCAGCATTTT
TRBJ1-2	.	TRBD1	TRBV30	CAWSVDNRAGGVGYTF	TGTGCCTGGAGTGTAGATAATCGTGCAGGGGGTGTTGGCTACACCTTC
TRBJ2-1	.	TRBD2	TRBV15	CATSTSLAGSTYNEQFF	TGTGCCACCAGCACTTCCTTAGCGGGCTCAACCTACAATGAGCAGTTCTTC
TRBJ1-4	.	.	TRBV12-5	CASGLRATSNEKLFF	TGTGCTAGTGGTTTGCGGGCTACTTCTAATGAAAAACTGTTTTTT
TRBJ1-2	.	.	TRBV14	CASSLESGSNYGYTF	TGTGCCAGCAGCCTAGAGTCGGGATCTAACTATGGCTACACCTTC
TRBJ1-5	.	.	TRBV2	CASGSITGNQPQHF	TGTGCCAGCGGAAGCATAACGGGCAATCAGCCCCAGCATTTT
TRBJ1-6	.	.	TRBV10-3	CAISERMGNSPLHF	TGTGCCATCAGTGAAAGGATGGGGAACTCACCCCTCCACTTT
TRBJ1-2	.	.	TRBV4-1	CASSQDPVSYGYTF	TGCGCCAGCAGCCAAGATCCCGTCTCCTATGGCTACACCTTC
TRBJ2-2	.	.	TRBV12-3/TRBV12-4	CASRLTATGELFF	TGTGCCAGCAGACTTACAGCCACCGGGGAGCTGTTTTTT
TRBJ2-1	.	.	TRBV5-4	CASSLGQLPYNEQFF	TGTGCCAGCAGCTTGGGCCAGCTCCCATACAATGAGCAGTTCTTC
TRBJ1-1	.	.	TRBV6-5	CASTLGAEAFF	TGTGCCAGCACCTTGGGCGCTGAAGCTTTCTTT
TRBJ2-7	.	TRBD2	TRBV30	CAWALGGSSYEQYF	TGTGCCTGGGCCCTGGGAGGGAGTTCCTACGAGCAGTACTTC
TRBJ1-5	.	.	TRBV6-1	CASSEGEGQPQHF	TGTGCCAGCAGTGAAGGGGAGGGTCAGCCCCAGCATTTT
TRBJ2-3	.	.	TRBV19	CASSPFVGLTDTQYF	TGTGCCAGTAGTCCCTTCGTGGGGCTCACAGATACGCAGTATTTT
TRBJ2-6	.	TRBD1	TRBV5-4	CASSSGWTGDVSGANVLTF	TGTGCCAGCAGCTCCGGATGGACAGGCGACGTCTCTGGGGCCAACGTCCTGACTTTC
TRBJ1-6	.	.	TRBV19	CASTLGQANNSPLHF	TGTGCCAGTACTTTGGGACAAGCTAATAATTCACCCCTCCACTTT
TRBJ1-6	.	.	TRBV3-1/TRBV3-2	CASSPTPNSPLHF	TGTGCCAGCAGCCCAACCCCCAATTCACCCCTCCACTTT
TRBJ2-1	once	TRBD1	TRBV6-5	CASSRARQGYNEQFF	TGTGCCAGCAGCCGAGCAAGACAGGGATACAATGAGCAGTTCTTC
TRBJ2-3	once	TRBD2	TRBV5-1	CASSHSVGRTDTQYF	TGCGCCAGCAGCCATTCAGTCGGGAGGACAGATACGCAGTATTTT
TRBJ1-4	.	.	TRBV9	CASSVGPLTTNEKLFF	TGTGCCAGCAGCGTAGGGCCCCTGACAACTAATGAAAAACTGTTTTTT
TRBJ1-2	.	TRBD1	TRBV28	CASSSGQVHGYTF	TGTGCCAGCAGTTCGGGACAGGTCCATGGCTACACCTTC
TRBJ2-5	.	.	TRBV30	CAWSQGGATQETQYF	TGTGCCTGGAGTCAGGGGGGGGCCACGCAAGAGACCCAGTACTTC
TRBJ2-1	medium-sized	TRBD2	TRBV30	CAWSVLAVDYNEQFF	TGTGCCTGGAGTGTTCTAGCGGTCGACTACAATGAGCAGTTCTTC
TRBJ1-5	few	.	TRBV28	CASSLGGYGNQPQHF	TGTGCCAGCAGTTTAGGGGGGTACGGCAATCAGCCCCAGCATTTT
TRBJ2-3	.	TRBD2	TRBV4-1	CASTKAGAGGPSSTDTQYF	TGCGCCAGCACCAAAGCCGGAGCGGGGGGACCTTCCAGCACAGATACGCAGTATTTT
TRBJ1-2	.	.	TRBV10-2	CASSESGGMNYGYTF	TGCGCCAGCAGTGAGTCGGGAGGCATGAACTATGGCTACACCTTC
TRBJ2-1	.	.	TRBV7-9	CASSLDPINEQFF	TGTGCCAGCAGCTTAGACCCTATTAATGAGCAGTTCTTC
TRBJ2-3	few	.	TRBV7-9	CASSLATSTDTQYF	TGTGCCAGCAGCTTAGCGACGAGCACAGATACGCAGTATTTT
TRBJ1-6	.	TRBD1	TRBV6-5	CASSSGQGGAPLHF	TGTGCCAGCAGTTCGGGACAGGGTGGAGCACCCCTCCACTTT
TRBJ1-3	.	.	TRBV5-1	CASSFSTGTPKDTIYF	TGCGCCAGCAGCTTTTCAACCGGGACCCCAAAGGACACCATATATTTT
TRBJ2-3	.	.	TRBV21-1	CASSKEQDPDTQYF	TGTGCCAGCAGCAAAGAACAGGACCCAGATACGCAGTATTTT
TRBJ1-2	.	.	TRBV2	CASRQGAYGYTF	TGTGCCAGCCGCCAGGGCGCCTATGGCTACACCTTC
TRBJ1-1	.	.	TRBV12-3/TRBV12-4	CASSSRMNTEAFF	TGTGCCAGCAGTTCGAGGATGAACACTGAAGCTTTCTTT
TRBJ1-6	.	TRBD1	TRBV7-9	CASSLILTGTANSPLHF	TGTGCCAGCAGCTTGATATTGACCGGGACAGCTAATTCACCCCTCCACTTT